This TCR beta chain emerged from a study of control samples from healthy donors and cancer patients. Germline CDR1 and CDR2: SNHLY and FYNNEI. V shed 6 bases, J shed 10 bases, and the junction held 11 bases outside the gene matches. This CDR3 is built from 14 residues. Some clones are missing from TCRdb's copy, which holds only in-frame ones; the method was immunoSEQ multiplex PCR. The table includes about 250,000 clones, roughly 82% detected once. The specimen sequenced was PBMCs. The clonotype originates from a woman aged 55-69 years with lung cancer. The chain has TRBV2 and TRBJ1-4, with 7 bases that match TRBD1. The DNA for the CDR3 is TGTGCCAGCAGCTCCCGGGACAGCACTGGAAAACTGTTTTTT. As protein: CASSSRDSTGKLFF. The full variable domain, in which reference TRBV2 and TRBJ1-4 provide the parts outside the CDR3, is EPEVTQTPSHQVTQMGQEVILRCVPISNHLYFYWYRQILGQKVEFLVSFYNNEISEKSEIFDDQFSVERPDGSNFTLKIRSTKLEDSAMYFCASSSRDSTGKLFFGSGTQLSVL.